A selection of T cell receptor beta chains follows, all from one sample in a study of CD8+ T cells in alopecia areata. Method: immunoSEQ multiplex PCR; TCRdb's copy keeps in-frame clones and lacks some. The table has about 130,000 clones, roughly 54% seen once. This sample comprised CD4+ T cells sorted from blood, obtained at week 0. These receptors originate from a human donor with alopecia areata. Both conserved end residues are part of each CDR3. D genes are given only for firm matches. The size entry is marked missing in some rows and otherwise reads once, few, many or a size class.

TRBJ2-5 | NA | TRBV9 | TRBD2 | CASSPRTSEPRFRETQYF | TGTGCCAGCAGCCCCCGGACTAGCGAACCAAGGTTTAGGGAGACCCAGTACTTC
TRBJ2-1 | NA | TRBV2 | TRBD2 | CASTQREYNEQFF | TGTGCCAGCACCCAGCGGGAGTACAATGAGCAGTTCTTC
TRBJ2-7 | NA | TRBV6-5 | NA | CASTPDFREQYF | TGTGCCAGCACCCCAGATTTCCGCGAGCAGTACTTC
TRBJ2-1 | few | TRBV7-9 | NA | CASSLGGTISYNEQFF | TGTGCCAGCAGCTTAGGGGGGACCATTTCCTACAATGAGCAGTTCTTC
TRBJ2-1 | NA | TRBV7-2 | NA | CASSSQGYNEQFF | TGTGCCAGCAGCTCACAGGGTTACAATGAGCAGTTCTTC
TRBJ2-3 | NA | TRBV5-4 | NA | CASSLKVEITDTQYF | TGTGCCAGCAGCTTAAAGGTAGAGATCACAGATACGCAGTATTTT
TRBJ2-2 | few | TRBV28 | NA | CAVPTARNTGELFF | TGTGCCGTCCCGACAGCTAGGAACACCGGGGAGCTGTTTTTT
TRBJ2-2 | NA | TRBV7-2 | NA | CASRPRAGPNTGELFF | TGTGCCAGCAGGCCCAGAGCGGGCCCAAACACCGGGGAGCTGTTTTTT
TRBJ2-7 | few | TRBV4-1 | NA | CASSNGGGIGEQYF | TGCGCCAGCAGCAACGGGGGCGGGATAGGCGAGCAGTACTTC
TRBJ1-1 | NA | TRBV25-1 | TRBD1 | CASSELAEGQGTSTEAFF | TGTGCCAGCAGTGAACTTGCCGAGGGACAGGGGACGAGCACTGAAGCTTTCTTT
TRBJ2-1 | few | TRBV4-1 | NA | CASSQDPASTHNEQFF | TGCGCCAGCAGCCAAGATCCGGCTAGCACACACAATGAGCAGTTCTTC
TRBJ1-5 | NA | TRBV19 | TRBD1 | CASTSGQGALDQPQHF | TGTGCCAGTACCTCGGGGCAGGGGGCACTGGATCAGCCCCAGCATTTT
TRBJ2-7 | few | TRBV4-1 | NA | CASSKEGPVTYEQYF | TGCGCCAGCAGCAAAGAAGGCCCGGTAACCTACGAGCAGTACTTC
TRBJ2-2 | NA | TRBV29-1 | NA | CSADLTGELFF | TGCAGCGCCGATCTGACCGGGGAGCTGTTTTTT
TRBJ2-1 | NA | TRBV7-2 | NA | CASSSPTSSVNSYNEQFF | TGTGCCAGCAGCTCGCCCACCTCGAGCGTCAACTCCTACAATGAGCAGTTCTTC
TRBJ2-1 | NA | TRBV5-1 | NA | CASSKVGGPYNEQFF | TGCGCCAGCAGTAAGGTCGGGGGCCCTTACAATGAGCAGTTCTTC
TRBJ2-1 | NA | TRBV5-4 | TRBD2 | CASSPSSGREGEQFF | TGTGCCAGCAGCCCCAGTAGCGGGAGGGAGGGGGAGCAGTTCTTC
TRBJ2-2 | once | TRBV30 | TRBD2 | CAWSLTSGRVGELFF | TGTGCCTGGAGCCTCACTAGCGGGAGGGTCGGGGAGCTGTTTTTT
TRBJ1-5 | NA | TRBV7-8 | NA | CASRLGASNQPQHF | TGTGCCAGCAGACTGGGGGCTAGCAATCAGCCCCAGCATTTT
TRBJ1-2 | once | TRBV4-3 | NA | CASSQNVAGDYGYTF | TGCGCCAGCAGCCAGAACGTGGCGGGTGACTATGGCTACACCTTC
TRBJ2-5 | NA | TRBV29-1 | NA | CSVGGLLETQYF | TGCAGCGTTGGGGGATTGCTAGAGACCCAGTACTTC
TRBJ2-1 | once | TRBV6-5 | TRBD1 | CASSRTGRVDNEQFF | TGTGCCAGCAGCCGGACAGGGCGCGTTGACAATGAGCAGTTCTTC
TRBJ2-7 | NA | TRBV4-1 | TRBD2 | CASSQVLAGPYEQYF | TGCGCCAGCAGCCAAGTACTAGCGGGCCCCTACGAGCAGTACTTC